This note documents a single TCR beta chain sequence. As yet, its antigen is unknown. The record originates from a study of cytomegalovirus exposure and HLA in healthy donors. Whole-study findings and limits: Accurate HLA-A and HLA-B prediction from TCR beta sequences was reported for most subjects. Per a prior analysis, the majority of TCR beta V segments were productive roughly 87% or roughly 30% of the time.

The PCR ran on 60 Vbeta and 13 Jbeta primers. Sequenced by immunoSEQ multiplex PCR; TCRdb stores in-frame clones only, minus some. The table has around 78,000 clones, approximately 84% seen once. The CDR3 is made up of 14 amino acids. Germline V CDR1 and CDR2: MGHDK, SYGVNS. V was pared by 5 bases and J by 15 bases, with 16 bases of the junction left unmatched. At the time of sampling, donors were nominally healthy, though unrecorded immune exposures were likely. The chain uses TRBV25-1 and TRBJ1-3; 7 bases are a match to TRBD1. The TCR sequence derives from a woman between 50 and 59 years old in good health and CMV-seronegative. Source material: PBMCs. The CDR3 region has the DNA TGTGCCAGCAGTTTAGCAGTGGGAGTAGGGGGCCAATATTTT. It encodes CASSLAVGVGGQYF.